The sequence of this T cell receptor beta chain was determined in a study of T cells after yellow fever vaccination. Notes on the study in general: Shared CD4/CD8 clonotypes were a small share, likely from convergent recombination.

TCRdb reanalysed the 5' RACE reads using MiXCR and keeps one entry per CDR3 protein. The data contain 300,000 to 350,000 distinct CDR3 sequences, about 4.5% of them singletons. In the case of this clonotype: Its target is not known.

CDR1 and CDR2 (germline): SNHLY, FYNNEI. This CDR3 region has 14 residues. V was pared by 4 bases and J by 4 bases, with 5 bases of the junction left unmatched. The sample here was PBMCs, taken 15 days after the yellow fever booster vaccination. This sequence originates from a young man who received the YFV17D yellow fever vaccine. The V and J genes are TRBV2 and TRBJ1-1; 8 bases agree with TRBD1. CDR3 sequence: CASSGTGTGTEAFF. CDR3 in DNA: TGTGCCAGCAGTGGGACAGGGACGGGCACTGAAGCTTTCTTT.